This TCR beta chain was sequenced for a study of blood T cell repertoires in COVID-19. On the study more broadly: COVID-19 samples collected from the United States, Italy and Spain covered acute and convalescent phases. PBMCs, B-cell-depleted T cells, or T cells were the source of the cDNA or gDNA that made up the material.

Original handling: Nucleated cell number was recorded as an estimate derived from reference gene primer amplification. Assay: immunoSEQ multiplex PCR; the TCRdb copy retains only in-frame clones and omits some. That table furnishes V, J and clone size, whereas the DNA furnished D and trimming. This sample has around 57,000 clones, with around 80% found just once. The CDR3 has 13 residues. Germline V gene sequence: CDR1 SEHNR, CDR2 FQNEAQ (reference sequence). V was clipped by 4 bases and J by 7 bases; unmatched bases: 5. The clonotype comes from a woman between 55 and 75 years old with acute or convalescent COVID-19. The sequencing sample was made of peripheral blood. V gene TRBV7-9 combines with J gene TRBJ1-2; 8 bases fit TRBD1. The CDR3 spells CASSYGQGFGYTF. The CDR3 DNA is TGTGCCAGCAGCTATGGACAGGGCTTTGGCTACACCTTC.